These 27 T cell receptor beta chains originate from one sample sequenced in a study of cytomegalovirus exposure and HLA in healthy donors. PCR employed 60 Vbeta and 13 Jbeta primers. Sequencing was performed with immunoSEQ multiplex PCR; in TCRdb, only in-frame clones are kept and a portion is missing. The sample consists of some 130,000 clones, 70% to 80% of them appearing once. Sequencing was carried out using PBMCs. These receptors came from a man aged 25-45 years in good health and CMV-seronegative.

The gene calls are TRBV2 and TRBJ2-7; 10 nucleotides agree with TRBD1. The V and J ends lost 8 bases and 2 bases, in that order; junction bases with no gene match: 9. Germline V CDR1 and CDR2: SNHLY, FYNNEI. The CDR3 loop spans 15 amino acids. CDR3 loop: CASAPGQGLTYEQYF. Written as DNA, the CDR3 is TGTGCCAGCGCCCCGGGACAGGGGCTAACCTACGAGCAGTACTTC.

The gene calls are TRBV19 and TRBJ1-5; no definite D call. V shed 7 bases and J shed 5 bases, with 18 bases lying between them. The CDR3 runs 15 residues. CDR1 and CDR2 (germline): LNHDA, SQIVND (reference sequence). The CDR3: CASKLGGLVYQPQHF. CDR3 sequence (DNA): TGTGCCAGTAAGCTTGGAGGTCTAGTTTATCAGCCCCAGCATTTT.

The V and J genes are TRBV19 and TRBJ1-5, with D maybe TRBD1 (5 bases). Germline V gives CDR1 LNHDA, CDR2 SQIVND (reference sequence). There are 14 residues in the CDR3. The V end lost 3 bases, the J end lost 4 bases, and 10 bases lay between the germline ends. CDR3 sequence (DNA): TGTGCCAGTAGTATTCACGGGGGTAATCAGCCCCAGCATTTT. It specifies CASSIHGGNQPQHF.

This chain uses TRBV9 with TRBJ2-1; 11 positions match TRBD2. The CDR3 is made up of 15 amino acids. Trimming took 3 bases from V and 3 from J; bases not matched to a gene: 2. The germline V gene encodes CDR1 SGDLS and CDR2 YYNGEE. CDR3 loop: CASSEGLADYNEQFF. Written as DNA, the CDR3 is TGTGCCAGCAGCGAGGGACTAGCGGACTACAATGAGCAGTTCTTC.

The CDR3 reads CASSPLGNNRGHEQYF. In nucleotides, the CDR3 is TGTGCCAGCAGCCCGTTAGGGAACAACAGGGGGCACGAGCAGTACTTC. The chain has TRBV7-2 and TRBJ2-7; 9 bases fit TRBD1. Germline V gene data show CDR1 as SGHTA and CDR2 as FQGNSA. The CDR3 is 16 amino acids. Trimming removed 5 bases from V and 5 bases from J; junction bases left unmatched: 13.

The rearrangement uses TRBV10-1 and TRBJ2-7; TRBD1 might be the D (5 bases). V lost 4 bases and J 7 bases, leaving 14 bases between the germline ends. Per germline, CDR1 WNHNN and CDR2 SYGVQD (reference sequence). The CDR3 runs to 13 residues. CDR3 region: CASSAGLTGEQYF. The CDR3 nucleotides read TGCGCCAGCAGTGCAGGGTTAACTGGAGAGCAGTACTTC.

CDR3 sequence reads: CASSVQVGTEAFF. The CDR3 nucleotides are TGTGCCAGCAGCGTACAGGTTGGCACTGAAGCTTTCTTT. The V gene is TRBV9, the J gene TRBJ1-1, with D unresolved. This CDR3 has 13 residues. The germline CDR1 and CDR2 sequences are SGDLS and YYNGEE. V dropped 1 base and J dropped 4 bases, with 8 bases sitting between them.

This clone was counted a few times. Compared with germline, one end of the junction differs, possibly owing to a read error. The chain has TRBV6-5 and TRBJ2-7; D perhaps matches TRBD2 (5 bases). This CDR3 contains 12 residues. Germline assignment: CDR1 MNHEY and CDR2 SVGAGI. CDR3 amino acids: CASSFVAGALNF. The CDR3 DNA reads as TGTGCCAGCAGTTTCGTGGCGGGCGCTCTAAACTTC.

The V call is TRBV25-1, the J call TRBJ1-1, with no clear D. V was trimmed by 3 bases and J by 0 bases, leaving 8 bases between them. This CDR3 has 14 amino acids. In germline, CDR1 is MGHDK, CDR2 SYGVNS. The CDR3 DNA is TGTGCCAGCAGTGATCCGGGTCTGAACACTGAAGCTTTCTTT. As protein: CASSDPGLNTEAFF.

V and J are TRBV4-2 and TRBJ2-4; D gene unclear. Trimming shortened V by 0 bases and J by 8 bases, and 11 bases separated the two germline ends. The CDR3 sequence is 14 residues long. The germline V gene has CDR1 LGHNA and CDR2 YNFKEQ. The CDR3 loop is CASSQDPSLDIQYF. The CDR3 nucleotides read TGTGCCAGCAGCCAAGATCCTTCTCTTGACATTCAGTACTTC.

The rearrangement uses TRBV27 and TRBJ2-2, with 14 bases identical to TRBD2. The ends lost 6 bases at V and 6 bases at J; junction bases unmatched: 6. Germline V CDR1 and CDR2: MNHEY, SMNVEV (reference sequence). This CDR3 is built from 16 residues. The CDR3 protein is CASRGLAGVGAGELFF. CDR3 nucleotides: TGTGCCAGCAGGGGACTAGCGGGAGTCGGTGCCGGGGAGCTGTTTTTT.

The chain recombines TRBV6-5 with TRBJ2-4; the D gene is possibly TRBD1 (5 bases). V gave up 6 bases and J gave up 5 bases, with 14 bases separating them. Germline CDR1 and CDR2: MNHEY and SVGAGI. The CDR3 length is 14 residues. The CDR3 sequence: CASSFGQGQNIQYF. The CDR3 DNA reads TGTGCCAGCAGCTTTGGGCAGGGCCAAAACATTCAGTACTTC.

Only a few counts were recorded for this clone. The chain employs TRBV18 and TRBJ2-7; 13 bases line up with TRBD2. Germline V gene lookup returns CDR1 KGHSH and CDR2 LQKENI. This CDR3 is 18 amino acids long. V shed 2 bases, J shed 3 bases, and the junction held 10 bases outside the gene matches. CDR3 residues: CASSPGTSGKSQHYEQYF. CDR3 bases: TGTGCCAGCTCACCAGGGACTAGCGGGAAGTCCCAGCACTACGAGCAGTACTTC. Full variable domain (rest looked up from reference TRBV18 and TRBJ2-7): NAGVMQNPRHLVRRRGQEARLRCSPMKGHSHVYWYRQLPEEGLKFMVYLQKENIIDESGMPKERFSAEFPKEGPSILRIQQVVRGDSAAYFCASSPGTSGKSQHYEQYFGPGTRLTVT.

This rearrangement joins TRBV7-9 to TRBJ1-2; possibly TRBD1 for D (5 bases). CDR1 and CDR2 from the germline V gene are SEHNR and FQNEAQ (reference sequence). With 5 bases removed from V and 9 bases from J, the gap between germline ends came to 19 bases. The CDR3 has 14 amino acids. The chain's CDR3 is CASSRDRLASSYTF. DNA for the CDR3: TGTGCCAGCAGCCGAGACAGACTAGCCTCCAGCTACACCTTC. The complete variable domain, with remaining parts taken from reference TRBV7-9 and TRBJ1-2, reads DTGVSQNPRHKITKRGQNVTFRCDPISEHNRLYWYRQTLGQGPEFLTYFQNEAQLEKSRLLSDRFSAERPKGSFSTLEIQRTEQGDSAMYLCASSRDRLASSYTFGSGTRLTVV.

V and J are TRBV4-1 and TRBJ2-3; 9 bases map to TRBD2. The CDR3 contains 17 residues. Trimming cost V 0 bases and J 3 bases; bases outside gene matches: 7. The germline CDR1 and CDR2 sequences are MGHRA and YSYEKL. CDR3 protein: CASSQDWVGLATDTQYF. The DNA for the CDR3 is TGCGCCAGCAGCCAAGATTGGGTTGGACTAGCGACAGATACGCAGTATTTT.

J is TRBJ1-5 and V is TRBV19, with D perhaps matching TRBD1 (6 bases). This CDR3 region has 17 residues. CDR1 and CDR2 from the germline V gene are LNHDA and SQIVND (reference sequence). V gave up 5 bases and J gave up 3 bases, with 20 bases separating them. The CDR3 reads CASSAIIGGPLNQPQHF. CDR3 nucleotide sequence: TGTGCCAGTAGTGCCATTATCGGGGGGCCCCTCAATCAGCCCCAGCATTTT.

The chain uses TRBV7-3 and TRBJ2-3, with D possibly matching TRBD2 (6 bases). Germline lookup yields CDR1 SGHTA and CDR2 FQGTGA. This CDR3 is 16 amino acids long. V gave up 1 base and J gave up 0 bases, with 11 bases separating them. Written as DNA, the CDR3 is TGTGCCAGCAGCTTAATGGGCGGGGTTAGCACAGATACGCAGTATTTT. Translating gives CASSLMGGVSTDTQYF.

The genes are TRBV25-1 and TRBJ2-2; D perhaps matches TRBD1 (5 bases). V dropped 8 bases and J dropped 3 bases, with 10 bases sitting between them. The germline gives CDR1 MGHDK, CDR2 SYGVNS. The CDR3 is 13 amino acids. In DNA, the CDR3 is TGTGCCAGCGGGGCAGATTACACCGGGGAGCTGTTTTTT. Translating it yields CASGADYTGELFF.

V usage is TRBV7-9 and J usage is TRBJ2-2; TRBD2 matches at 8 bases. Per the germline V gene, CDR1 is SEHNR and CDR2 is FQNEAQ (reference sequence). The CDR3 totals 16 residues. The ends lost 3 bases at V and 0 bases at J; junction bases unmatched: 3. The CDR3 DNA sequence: TGTGCCAGCAGCTTGGGTAGCGGGACGAACACCGGGGAGCTGTTTTTT. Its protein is CASSLGSGTNTGELFF. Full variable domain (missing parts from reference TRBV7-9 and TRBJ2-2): DTGVSQNPRHKITKRGQNVTFRCDPISEHNRLYWYRQTLGQGPEFLTYFQNEAQLEKSRLLSDRFSAERPKGSFSTLEIQRTEQGDSAMYLCASSLGSGTNTGELFFGEGSRLTVL.

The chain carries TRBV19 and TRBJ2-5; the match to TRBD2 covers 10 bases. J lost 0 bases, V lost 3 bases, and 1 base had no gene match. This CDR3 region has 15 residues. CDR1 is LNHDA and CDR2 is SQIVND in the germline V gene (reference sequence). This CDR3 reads CASSIGLADQETQYF. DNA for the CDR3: TGTGCCAGTAGTATCGGACTAGCGGACCAAGAGACCCAGTACTTC.

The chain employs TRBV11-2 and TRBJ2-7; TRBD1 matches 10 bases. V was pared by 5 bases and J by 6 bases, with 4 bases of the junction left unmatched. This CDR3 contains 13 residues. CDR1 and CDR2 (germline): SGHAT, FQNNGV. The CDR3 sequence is CASSPDRGLEQYF. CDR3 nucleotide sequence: TGTGCCAGCAGCCCCGACAGGGGGCTCGAGCAGTACTTC.

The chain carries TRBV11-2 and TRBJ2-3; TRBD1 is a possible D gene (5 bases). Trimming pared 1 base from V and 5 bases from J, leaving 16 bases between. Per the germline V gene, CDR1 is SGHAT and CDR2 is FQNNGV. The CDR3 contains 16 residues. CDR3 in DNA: TGTGCCAGCAGCTTAGGGCAGGACAATACCCAAGATACGCAGTATTTT. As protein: CASSLGQDNTQDTQYF.

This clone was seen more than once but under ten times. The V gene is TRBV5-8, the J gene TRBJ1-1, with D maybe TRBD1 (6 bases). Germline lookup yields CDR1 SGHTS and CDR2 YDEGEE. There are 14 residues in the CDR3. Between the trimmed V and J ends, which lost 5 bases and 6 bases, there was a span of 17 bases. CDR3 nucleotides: TGTGCCAGCAGTGCTGAGGGGGTCGGAGCTGAAGCTTTCTTT. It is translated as CASSAEGVGAEAFF.

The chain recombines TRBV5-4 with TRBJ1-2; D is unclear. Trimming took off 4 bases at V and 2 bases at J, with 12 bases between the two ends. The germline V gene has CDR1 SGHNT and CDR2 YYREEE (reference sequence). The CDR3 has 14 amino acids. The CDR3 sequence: CASSRSARNYGYTF. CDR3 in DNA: TGTGCCAGCAGCCGGAGTGCGCGGAACTATGGCTACACCTTC.

DNA of the CDR3: TGTGCCAGCAGCCCGTCCTCGGGACTACCTTACGAGCAGTACTTC. Amino acid sequence: CASSPSSGLPYEQYF. This chain joins TRBV7-2 and TRBJ2-7, with 7 bases fitting TRBD2. The germline V gene has CDR1 SGHTA and CDR2 FQGNSA. CDR3 length: 15 amino acids. Trimming removed 5 bases from V and 4 bases from J; junction bases left unmatched: 11.

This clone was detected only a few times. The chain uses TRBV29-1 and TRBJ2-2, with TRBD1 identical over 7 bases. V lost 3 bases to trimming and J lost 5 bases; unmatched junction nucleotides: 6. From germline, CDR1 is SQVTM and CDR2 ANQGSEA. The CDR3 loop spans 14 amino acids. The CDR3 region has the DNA TGCAGCGTTGACTCACAGGGGCGGACCGGGGAGCTGTTTTTT. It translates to CSVDSQGRTGELFF.

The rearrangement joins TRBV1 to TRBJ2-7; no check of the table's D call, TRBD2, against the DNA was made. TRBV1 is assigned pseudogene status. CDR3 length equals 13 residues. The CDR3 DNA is TGCACCAGCAGCCAACCACTAGCTTGCGAGCAGTACTTC. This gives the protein CTSSQPLACEQYF.